This entry lists 4 T cell receptor beta chains sequenced from one sample in a study of blood T cell repertoires in COVID-19. Profiling relied on immunoSEQ multiplex PCR, and the TCRdb table lists in-frame clones only, not all of them. The sample has about 140,000 clones; about 91% are singletons. Sequenced input: peripheral blood. All receptors come from a human donor in a cohort sampled during active COVID-19.

V and J are TRBV5-1 and TRBJ1-1; tentative D call: TRBD1 (6 bases). This CDR3 contains 16 residues. V was shortened by 4 bases and J by 0 bases, with 16 bases between the two germline ends. Germline V CDR1 and CDR2: SGHRS, YFSETQ. CDR3 coding DNA: TGCGCCAGCAGCCCCCGGCCGGGACACCTGAACACTGAAGCTTTCTTT. It yields the protein CASSPRPGHLNTEAFF.

The rearrangement uses TRBV4-1 and TRBJ2-2; TRBD1 is a possible D gene (5 bases). Germline CDR1 reads MGHRA; CDR2 reads YSYEKL. CDR3 length: 16 residues. Trimming pared 5 bases from V and 0 bases from J, leaving 13 bases between. In DNA, the CDR3 is TGCGCCAGCAGCTCTGGACAATTCGCGAACACCGGGGAGCTGTTTTTT. It codes for CASSSGQFANTGELFF.

V usage is TRBV19 and J usage is TRBJ2-5; 7 bases map to TRBD2. Germline V lookup: CDR1 LNHDA, CDR2 SQIVND (reference sequence). Trimming took 3 bases from V and 7 from J; bases not matched to a gene: 5. This CDR3 contains 13 residues. The DNA for the CDR3 is TGTGCCAGTAGTATGGGAGGGTCAGGGACCCAGTACTTC. It encodes CASSMGGSGTQYF.

The rearrangement links TRBV29-1 to TRBJ2-3, with TRBD2 matching over 10 bases. The germline gives CDR1 SQVTM, CDR2 ANQGSEA. The CDR3 runs 13 residues. The V gene end was trimmed by 5 bases and the J gene end by 1 base; junction bases not matched to a gene: 0. This CDR3 reads CSVLAGGTDTQYF. The CDR3 nucleotides read TGCAGCGTTCTAGCGGGGGGCACAGATACGCAGTATTTT.